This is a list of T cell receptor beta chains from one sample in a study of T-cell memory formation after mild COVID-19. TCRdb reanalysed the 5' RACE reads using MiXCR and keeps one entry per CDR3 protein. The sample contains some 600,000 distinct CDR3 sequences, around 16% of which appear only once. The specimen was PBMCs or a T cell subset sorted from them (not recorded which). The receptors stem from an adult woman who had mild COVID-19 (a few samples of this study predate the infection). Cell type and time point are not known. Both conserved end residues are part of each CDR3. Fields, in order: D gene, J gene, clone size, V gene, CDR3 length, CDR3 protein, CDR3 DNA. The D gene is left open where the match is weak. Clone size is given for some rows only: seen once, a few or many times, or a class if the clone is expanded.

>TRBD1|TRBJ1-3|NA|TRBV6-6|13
CASWTGLGNTIYF
TGTGCCAGTTGGACAGGTCTTGGAAACACCATATATTTT
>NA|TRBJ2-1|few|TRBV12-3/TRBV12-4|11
CASSQWNEQFF
TGTGCCAGCAGCCAGTGGAATGAGCAGTTCTTC
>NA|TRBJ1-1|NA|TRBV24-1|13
CATRMGENTEAFF
TGTGCCACCAGGATGGGGGAGAACACTGAAGCTTTCTTT
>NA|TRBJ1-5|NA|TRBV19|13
CATHPGGNQPQHF
TGTGCCACCCATCCCGGGGGGAATCAGCCCCAGCATTTT
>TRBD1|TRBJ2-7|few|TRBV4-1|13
CASSLRQGDEQYF
TGCGCCAGCAGCCTCCGACAGGGTGACGAGCAGTACTTC
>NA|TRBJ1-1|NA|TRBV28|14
CASSLRAFYPEAFF
TGTGCCAGCAGTTTAAGGGCCTTTTACCCCGAAGCTTTCTTT
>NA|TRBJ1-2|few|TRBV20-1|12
CSGLGPNYGYTF
TGCAGTGGGTTGGGACCCAACTATGGCTACACCTTC
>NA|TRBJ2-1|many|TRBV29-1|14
CSVDSREAGDEQFF
TGCAGCGTTGACTCGCGGGAAGCAGGGGATGAGCAGTTCTTC
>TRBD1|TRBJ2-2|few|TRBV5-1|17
CASSLARRGPYTGELFF
TGCGCCAGCAGCTTGGCCCGCAGGGGGCCCTACACCGGGGAGCTGTTTTTT
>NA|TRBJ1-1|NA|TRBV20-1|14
CSARRTDMNTEAFF
TGCAGTGCTAGACGGACAGACATGAACACTGAAGCTTTCTTT
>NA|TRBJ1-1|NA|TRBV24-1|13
CATSDFLDRRAFF
TGTGCCACCAGTGATTTCCTCGACAGGCGCGCTTTCTTT
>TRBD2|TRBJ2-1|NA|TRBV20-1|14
CSALLADVLNEQFF
TGCAGTGCACTCCTAGCGGACGTCCTAAATGAGCAGTTCTTC
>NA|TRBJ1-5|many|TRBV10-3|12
CAIRREGQPQHF
TGTGCCATCAGGCGGGAAGGTCAGCCCCAGCATTTT
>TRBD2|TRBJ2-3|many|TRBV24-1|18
CATSDPERGPAFTDTQYF
TGTGCCACCAGTGACCCCGAGCGGGGGCCCGCCTTCACAGATACGCAGTATTTT
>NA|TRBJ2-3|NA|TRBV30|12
CAWSVAPDTQYF
TGTGCCTGGAGTGTGGCCCCAGATACGCAGTATTTT
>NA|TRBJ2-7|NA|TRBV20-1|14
CSARDWRDGDEQYF
TGCAGTGCTAGAGATTGGCGGGATGGGGACGAGCAGTACTTC
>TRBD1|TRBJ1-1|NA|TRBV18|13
CASSPGQGEVAFF
TGTGCCAGCTCACCTGGACAGGGGGAGGTGGCTTTCTTT
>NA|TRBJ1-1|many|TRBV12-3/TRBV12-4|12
CASSLVGTEAFF
TGTGCCAGCAGCTTAGTGGGAACTGAAGCTTTCTTT
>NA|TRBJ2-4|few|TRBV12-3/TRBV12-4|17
CASSPLGRLAAKNIQYF
TGTGCCAGCAGTCCACTTGGCCGGCTAGCCGCCAAAAACATTCAGTACTTC
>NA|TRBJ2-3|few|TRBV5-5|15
CASSLLVRSTDTQYF
TGTGCCAGCAGCTTACTGGTGAGAAGCACAGATACGCAGTATTTT
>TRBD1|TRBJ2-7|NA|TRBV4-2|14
CASSLGQFGSEQYF
TGTGCCAGCAGCCTGGGACAGTTCGGTTCCGAGCAGTACTTC
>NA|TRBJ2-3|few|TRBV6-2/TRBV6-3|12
CASRLEGNTQYF
TGTGCCAGCAGATTGGAAGGGAATACGCAGTATTTT
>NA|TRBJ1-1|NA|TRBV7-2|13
CASRWGGATEAFF
TGTGCCAGCAGGTGGGGCGGGGCCACTGAAGCTTTCTTT
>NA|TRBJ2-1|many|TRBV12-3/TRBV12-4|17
CARPWDSLCLSYNEQFF
TGTGCCAGGCCCTGGGACTCGCTCTGCCTTTCCTACAATGAGCAGTTCTTC
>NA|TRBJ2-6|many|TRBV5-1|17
CASSSQTQGGGANVLTF
TGCGCCAGCAGCTCGCAAACGCAGGGCGGCGGGGCCAACGTCCTGACTTTC
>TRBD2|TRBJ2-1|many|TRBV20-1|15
CSATPGTSKIDEQFF
TGCAGTGCCACACCCGGGACTAGTAAAATCGATGAGCAGTTCTTC